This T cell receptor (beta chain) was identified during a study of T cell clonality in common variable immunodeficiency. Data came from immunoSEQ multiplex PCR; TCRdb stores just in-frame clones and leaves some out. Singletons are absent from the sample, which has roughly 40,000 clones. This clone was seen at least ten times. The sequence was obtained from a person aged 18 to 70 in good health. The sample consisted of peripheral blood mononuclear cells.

The CDR3 here is CSVTIGPDTQYF. The covered CDR3 bases are TGCAGCGTGACTATAGGGCCAGATACG. The chain joins TRBV29-1 to TRBJ2-3, with D possibly matching TRBD2 (5 bases). The CDR3 goes on 3 residues after the read ends, and that part is filled in from the germline J gene. Per germline, CDR1 SQVTM and CDR2 ANQGSEA. The CDR3 loop spans 12 amino acids. V lost 6 bases, J lost 4 bases, and 11 bases lay in between.